This T cell receptor beta chain was sequenced in a study of PD-1 blockade in classical Hodgkin lymphoma. About the research overall: Patients had nivolumab dosed at 3 mg/kg, delivered intravenously every 2 weeks. Findings of the study overall: Nivolumab starters within 1 year of ASCT were excluded.

Brentuximab vedotin exposure varied, and every patient relapsed after autologous stem cell transplantation. Worth noting for this clone: No antigen is known for it.

The CDR3 is 13 residues long. Germline V CDR1 and CDR2: PRHDT, FYEKMQ (reference sequence). Trimming left V 3 bases short and J 3 bases short, with 6 bases between. Some clones are missing from TCRdb's copy, which holds only in-frame ones; the method was immunoSEQ multiplex PCR. This table holds tens of thousands of clones, 80% to 90% found once. The chain has TRBV13 and TRBJ2-1; no clear D. Sequenced here: peripheral blood mononuclear cells (PBMCs), sampled at baseline. This TCR was recovered from a human donor with classical Hodgkin lymphoma. The DNA of the CDR3 is TGTGCCAGCAGCTTTAAGGGCTACAATGAGCAGTTCTTC. Translated, it gives CASSFKGYNEQFF.